The next 18 T cell receptor beta chains were all read from a single sample in a study of shared clonotypes between healthy human individuals. Clones were read by immunoSEQ multiplex PCR, and TCRdb kept only the in-frame ones, dropping some. Of 550,000 to 600,000 clones in the sample, nearly 98% were seen once. Terminally differentiated effector memory CD45RA+ cells were left out of the naive CD8 fraction, which was CD45RO-negative and positively selected for CCR7. The sample was naive CD8+ T cells sorted from blood. All receptors come from a man aged 30-40 years in good health.

The CDR3 protein is CASGFEQYF. CDR3 nucleotides: TGTGCCAGCGGTTTCGAGCAGTACTTC. The V and J genes are TRBV7-2 and TRBJ2-7, with D hard to call. The germline gives CDR1 SGHTA, CDR2 FQGNSA. CDR3 length: 9 residues. V was pared by 8 bases and J by 6 bases, with 5 bases between.

The J gene is TRBJ1-2, the V gene TRBV11-2; 11 nucleotides line up with TRBD1. The CDR3 covers 13 residues. Germline CDR1 is SGHAT and CDR2 is FQNNGV. V trimming: 4 bases; J trimming: 8 bases; junction bases outside the gene matches: 3. The CDR3 protein is CASSYGTGGGYTF. DNA for the CDR3: TGTGCCAGCAGCTACGGGACAGGGGGAGGCTACACCTTC.

The gene calls are TRBV27 and TRBJ1-1; D gene ambiguous. The CDR3 is made up of 16 amino acids. The V gene's germline CDR1 is MNHEY and CDR2 SMNVEV (reference sequence). V lost 3 bases and J lost 10, with 24 bases in between. The CDR3 sequence: CASSLVFRLEGKGAFF. The CDR3 DNA reads TGTGCCAGCAGTTTGGTTTTTCGGTTAGAAGGGAAAGGAGCTTTCTTT.

The chain links TRBV7-9 to TRBJ2-7; the match to TRBD1 covers 9 bases. The CDR3 is made up of 15 amino acids. V lost 5 bases and J lost 7; bases outside the gene matches: 12. Germline-derived CDR1 and CDR2 are SEHNR and FQNEAQ (reference sequence). CDR3 coding DNA: TGTGCCAGCAGCCCCATGGTAACAGGGGGCGAAGAGCAGTACTTC. Amino acid sequence: CASSPMVTGGEEQYF.

The chain recombines TRBV14 with TRBJ1-2, with TRBD1 matching over 7 bases. Germline-derived CDR1 and CDR2 are SGHDN and FVKESK. V shed 4 bases, J shed 7 bases, and the junction held 6 bases outside the gene matches. The CDR3 is 13 amino acids. CDR3 DNA: TGTGCCAGCAGCCCGACAGGGTTCGCTGGCTACACCTTC. Translated: CASSPTGFAGYTF.

The CDR3 sequence is CASSDSTGHKNTEAFF. The CDR3 region has the DNA TGTGCCAGCAGCGATTCCACGGGACACAAGAACACTGAAGCTTTCTTT. The chain couples TRBV11-1 to TRBJ1-1; possible D gene TRBD1, 6 bases. Trimming removed 5 bases at V and 1 base at J, with 17 bases between. From germline, CDR1 is SGHAT and CDR2 FQDESV (reference sequence). This CDR3 contains 16 residues.

This sequence joins TRBV7-9 and TRBJ1-2, with a weak D call TRBD1 (6 bases). From germline, CDR1 is SEHNR and CDR2 FQNEAQ (reference sequence). V was pared by 3 bases and J by 5 bases, with 16 bases between. This CDR3 spans 15 amino acids. The CDR3 DNA is TGTGCCAGCAGCTTTTCGGACAGCGTAGTTTATGGCTACACCTTC. This translates into CASSFSDSVVYGYTF.

The chain has TRBV29-1 and TRBJ1-1, with D unclear. The V and J ends lost 1 base and 1 base respectively, with 7 bases between them. CDR3 length: 13 residues. Per the germline V gene, CDR1 is SQVTM and CDR2 is ANQGSEA. CDR3 sequence reads: CSVEGLGNTEAFF. The CDR3 DNA follows: TGCAGCGTTGAAGGTCTTGGGAACACTGAAGCTTTCTTT.

This chain uses TRBV7-9 with TRBJ2-5; 7 nucleotides line up with TRBD1. Germline CDR1 is SEHNR and CDR2 is FQNEAQ (reference sequence). This CDR3 comprises 14 residues. With 5 bases clipped from V and 3 bases from J, the junction kept 6 bases outside the gene matches. CDR3 region: CASSPRQGEETQYF. The CDR3 coding sequence is TGTGCCAGCAGCCCAAGACAGGGCGAAGAGACCCAGTACTTC.

CDR3 in DNA: TGTGCCAGCAGCTGGAGGGTGGCAGGGAGCTACAATGAGCAGTTCTTC. It encodes CASSWRVAGSYNEQFF. The chain joins TRBV7-6 to TRBJ2-1; a possible D gene is TRBD2 (6 bases). The CDR3 contains 16 residues. Germline V gene lookup returns CDR1 SGHVS and CDR2 FNYEAQ. V was trimmed by 4 bases and J by 3 bases, leaving 16 bases between them.

V gene TRBV5-4 combines with J gene TRBJ2-7; D remains ambiguous. The CDR3 loop spans 14 amino acids. Germline V gives CDR1 SGHNT, CDR2 YYREEE (reference sequence). V gave up 1 base and J gave up 6 bases, with 14 bases separating them. The CDR3 nucleotides are TGTGCCAGCAGCTTGTCCCTACAGCCATCCGAGCAGTACTTC. Translating it yields CASSLSLQPSEQYF.

V and J are TRBV5-1 and TRBJ1-2, with 8 bases that match TRBD1. There are 14 residues in the CDR3. Germline CDR1 and CDR2: SGHRS and YFSETQ. J was trimmed by 2 bases and V by 6 bases; bases with no gene match: 6. The CDR3: CASMAGGQNYGYTF. The DNA for the CDR3 is TGCGCCAGCATGGCAGGGGGCCAGAACTATGGCTACACCTTC.

This chain links TRBV11-3 with TRBJ2-1, with 8 bases that match TRBD1. Germline V gives CDR1 SGHNT, CDR2 YENEEA. This CDR3 comprises 15 residues. V was pared by 5 bases and J by 4 bases, with 7 bases of the junction left unmatched. Written as DNA, the CDR3 is TGTGCCAGCAGCCCCGGACAGGGTTCGTACAATGAGCAGTTCTTC. Residues: CASSPGQGSYNEQFF.

The chain has TRBV11-2 and TRBJ2-7; maybe TRBD2 (7 bases). The CDR3 length is 15 residues. Looked up from germline, CDR1 is SGHAT and CDR2 is FQNNGV. With 7 bases removed from V and 0 bases from J, the gap between germline ends came to 16 bases. The CDR3 bases are TGTGCCAGCACCGCTTGGGGGGGCCCCTCCTACGAGCAGTACTTC. Protein: CASTAWGGPSYEQYF.

The rearrangement joins TRBV4-1 to TRBJ2-1; D remains ambiguous. Germline values: CDR1 MGHRA, CDR2 YSYEKL. The CDR3 totals 12 residues. Trimming removed 1 base from V and 10 bases from J, with 8 bases in between. The CDR3 loop is CASSQGVKEQFF. CDR3 DNA: TGCGCCAGCAGCCAAGGGGTTAAAGAGCAGTTCTTC.

The chain couples TRBV7-6 to TRBJ1-1, with 9 nucleotides matching TRBD1. Germline V gene data show CDR1 as SGHVS and CDR2 as FNYEAQ. V lost 1 base to trimming and J lost 7 bases; unmatched junction nucleotides: 1. The CDR3 runs 13 residues. The CDR3 reads CASSLGTGVEAFF. The CDR3 DNA reads as TGTGCCAGCAGCTTAGGGACAGGGGTTGAAGCTTTCTTT. The entire variable domain, with the rest obtained from reference TRBV7-6 and TRBJ1-1, is as follows: GAGVSQSPRYKVTKRGQDVALRCDPISGHVSLYWYRQALGQGPEFLTYFNYEAQQDKSGLPNDRFSAERPEGSISTLTIQRTEQRDSAMYRCASSLGTGVEAFFGQGTRLTVV.

V usage is TRBV29-1 and J usage is TRBJ1-5; no reliable D call. This CDR3 is built from 13 residues. Trimming removed 4 bases from V and 1 base from J, with 8 bases in between. Germline V gene lookup returns CDR1 SQVTM and CDR2 ANQGSEA. This CDR3 reads CSVALGSNQPQHF. CDR3 coding DNA: TGCAGCGTTGCCCTAGGGAGCAATCAGCCCCAGCATTTT. The full variable domain, with the rest looked up from reference TRBV29-1 and TRBJ1-5, is SAVISQKPSRDICQRGTSLTIQCQVDSQVTMMFWYRQQPGQSLTLIATANQGSEATYESGFVIDKFPISRPNLTFSTLTVSNMSPEDSSIYLCSVALGSNQPQHFGDGTRLSIL.

CDR3 DNA sequence: TGTGCCAGCAGCTCGCTAGCGGTGATCGAAGAGACCCAGTACTTC. Residues: CASSSLAVIEETQYF. This chain links TRBV7-6 with TRBJ2-5; TRBD2 agrees at 7 bases. Trimming removed 4 bases from V and 3 bases from J; junction bases left unmatched: 8. Germline lookup yields CDR1 SGHVS and CDR2 FNYEAQ. This CDR3 comprises 15 residues.